The present T cell receptor (beta chain) was sequenced within a study of T cell clones after liver transplantation. The J segment lost 3 bases and the V segment lost 4 bases, leaving 0 bases of the junction unmatched. This CDR3 is 14 amino acids long. Germline V lookup: CDR1 MGHDK, CDR2 SYGVNS. Assay: immunoSEQ multiplex PCR; the TCRdb copy retains only in-frame clones and omits some. The sample shows under 35,000 clones, around 94% of them seen only once. The material was CD8+ T cells from blood, obtained 12 months after liver transplant. The source is a human patient who received a liver transplant. Some T cells may trace back to the graft donor. This chain joins TRBV25-1 and TRBJ1-4; 9 bases agree with TRBD1. DNA of the CDR3: TGTGCCAGCAGTGGGACAGGGGCTAATGAAAAACTGTTTTTT. This codes for CASSGTGANEKLFF.